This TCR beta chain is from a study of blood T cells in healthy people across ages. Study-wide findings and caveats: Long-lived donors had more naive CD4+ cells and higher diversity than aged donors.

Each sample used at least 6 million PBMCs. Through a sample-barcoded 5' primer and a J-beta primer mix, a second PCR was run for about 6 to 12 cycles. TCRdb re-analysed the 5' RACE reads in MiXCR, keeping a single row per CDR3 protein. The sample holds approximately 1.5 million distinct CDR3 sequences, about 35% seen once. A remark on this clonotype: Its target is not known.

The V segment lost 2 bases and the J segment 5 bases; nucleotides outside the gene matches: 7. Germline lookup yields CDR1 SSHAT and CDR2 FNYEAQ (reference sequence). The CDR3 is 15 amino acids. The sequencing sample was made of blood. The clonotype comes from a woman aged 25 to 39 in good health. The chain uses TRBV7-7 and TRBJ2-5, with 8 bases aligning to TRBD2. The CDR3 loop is CASSLSGTRKETQYF. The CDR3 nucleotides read TGTGCCAGCAGCTTATCCGGGACTAGGAAGGAGACCCAGTACTTC.